The 31 T cell receptor beta chains in this list originate from one sample, sequenced in a study of T cell changes during pregnancy in multiple sclerosis. The data were produced by immunoSEQ multiplex PCR, yet TCRdb's version contains in-frame clones alone and is incomplete. The data show about 22,000 clones, roughly 90% seen once. The sample consisted of CD8+ T cells from peripheral blood mononuclear cells, taken after pregnancy. The receptor source for this set is a female donor with multiple sclerosis, enrolled in a pregnancy study.

CDR3: CASSLDWDRGWSEQFF. DNA of the CDR3: TGCGCCAGCAGCTTGGATTGGGACAGGGGGTGGTCTGAGCAGTTCTTC. J is TRBJ2-1 and V is TRBV5-1; 11 bases map to TRBD1. CDR1 and CDR2 from the germline V gene are SGHRS and YFSETQ. The ends lost 0 bases at V and 9 bases at J; junction bases unmatched: 8. The CDR3 totals 16 residues.

The chain recombines TRBV10-3 with TRBJ2-1, with a tentative D call TRBD2 (5 bases). In germline, CDR1 is ENHRY, CDR2 SYGVKD. The length of the CDR3 is 19 residues. V was trimmed by 2 bases and J by 0 bases, leaving 20 bases between them. This chain's CDR3 is CAISEVGHPGLNSYNEQFF. DNA of the CDR3: TGTGCCATCAGTGAGGTCGGGCACCCTGGACTGAACTCCTACAATGAGCAGTTCTTC.

The chain carries TRBV30 and TRBJ2-3; tentative D call: TRBD1 (5 bases). V lost 1 base and J 2 bases, leaving 13 bases between the germline ends. Germline loops: CDR1 GTSNPN, CDR2 SVGIG (reference sequence). This CDR3 comprises 15 residues. CDR3 residues: CAWSDSRVNTDTQYF. Here the CDR3 DNA reads TGTGCCTGGAGTGACAGCAGGGTTAACACAGATACGCAGTATTTT.

This chain joins TRBV10-2 and TRBJ2-7; D is unclear. Germline V CDR1 and CDR2: WSHSY, SAAADI. V was cut by 2 bases and J by 6 bases, with 11 bases left in between. This CDR3 spans 13 amino acids. CDR3 sequence (DNA): TGCGCCAGCAGTGAGACAGAATCCCGCGAGCAGTACTTC. Protein: CASSETESREQYF.

This chain uses TRBV9 with TRBJ2-1; the match to TRBD2 covers 8 bases. V trimming: 4 bases; J trimming: 8 bases; junction bases outside the gene matches: 14. This CDR3 has 16 residues. Germline values: CDR1 SGDLS, CDR2 YYNGEE. CDR3 sequence (DNA): TGTGCCAGCAGCTCCCCTTCTGGGACTAGTTACCATGAGCAGTTCTTC. It yields the protein CASSSPSGTSYHEQFF.

By share, this clone counts as medium-sized. V and J are TRBV5-1 and TRBJ2-7; the D is unclear. The CDR3 consists of 13 residues. Trimming stripped 0 bases from V and 3 bases from J, with 7 bases between. CDR1 and CDR2 from the germline V gene are SGHRS and YFSETQ. For the CDR3, the DNA is TGCGCCAGCAGCTTGGCGGCTAGCTACGAGCAGTACTTC. Translation gives CASSLAASYEQYF.

This clone was counted once. V gene TRBV19 combines with J gene TRBJ2-2, with TRBD2 identical over 8 bases. The trim removed 5 bases at V and 4 bases at J, leaving 6 bases unmatched. Germline CDR1 reads LNHDA; CDR2 reads SQIVND (reference sequence). This CDR3 has 15 amino acids. The CDR3 is CASSLTSGSTGELFF. CDR3 DNA sequence: TGTGCCAGTAGTTTAACTAGCGGCTCCACCGGGGAGCTGTTTTTT.

The chain employs TRBV6-1 and TRBJ2-3, with 11 bases lining up with TRBD1. J lost 5 bases, V lost 0 bases, and 4 bases had no gene match. Germline CDR1 is MNHNS and CDR2 is SASEGT. The CDR3 spans 16 residues. The DNA for the CDR3 is TGTGCCAGCAGTGAAGCCCCCGGGACAGGGGGAGATACGCAGTATTTT. Amino acids: CASSEAPGTGGDTQYF.

The rearrangement joins TRBV9 to TRBJ2-2; D possibly corresponds to TRBD1 (6 bases). Germline values: CDR1 SGDLS, CDR2 YYNGEE. The CDR3 consists of 18 residues. The germline V and J ends were trimmed by 0 bases and 3 bases, with 18 bases remaining between them. Here the CDR3 DNA reads TGTGCCAGCAGCGTAGTCAGGGGTTGGGTGAATTACACCGGGGAGCTGTTTTTT. Translating gives CASSVVRGWVNYTGELFF.

As regards this clone: A much larger clonotype is one base distant, so this may be a read error. V is TRBV6-1 and J is TRBJ2-6; D ambiguous. The CDR3 is made up of 15 amino acids. Germline lookup yields CDR1 MNHNS and CDR2 SASEGT. Trimming pared 1 base from V and 2 bases from J, leaving 6 bases between. The CDR3 coding sequence is TGTGCCAGCAGTGAAGACAGCCCTGGGGCCAACGTCCTGACTTTC. Encoded protein: CASSEDSPGANVLTF.

The DNA for the CDR3 is TGTGCCAGCAGCACGGGAACAGGGCTACACACAGATACGCAGTATTTT. This encodes CASSTGTGLHTDTQYF. The rearrangement links TRBV9 to TRBJ2-3; D is possibly TRBD1 (6 bases). CDR3 length: 16 residues. Trimming stripped 4 bases from V and 2 bases from J, with 17 bases between. Germline V gives CDR1 SGDLS, CDR2 YYNGEE.

The chain links TRBV2 to TRBJ2-7, with TRBD1 as a possible D gene (6 bases). Germline V gene data show CDR1 as SNHLY and CDR2 as FYNNEI. CDR3 length: 14 amino acids. Deletions cut 7 bases from V and 2 bases from J, with 15 bases between. The CDR3 nucleotides are TGTGCCAGCATTGAGGGACACACCACCTACGAGCAGTACTTC. It specifies CASIEGHTTYEQYF.

The rearrangement joins TRBV10-3 to TRBJ2-5; 10 bases align to TRBD2. Germline V CDR1 and CDR2: ENHRY, SYGVKD. The CDR3 runs 16 residues. Unmatched junction bases numbered 11, after V lost 10 bases and J lost 0 bases. CDR3 DNA: TGTGCCACCAAGAGAAGCGGGAGGGAGTACCAAGAGACCCAGTACTTC. Translated: CATKRSGREYQETQYF.

This chain connects TRBV5-6 to TRBJ2-5; 7 bases are shared with TRBD1. The J call is uncertain, as TRBJ2-7 better fits the DNA end. The V gene's germline CDR1 is SGHDT and CDR2 YYEEEE. This CDR3 contains 13 residues. The chain's CDR3 is CASSRPQGDEQYF. CDR3 DNA sequence: TGTGCCAGCAGCAGACCCCAGGGGGACGAGCAGTACTTC.

The CDR3 protein is CASKAGGLDEQYF. The CDR3 DNA reads as TGTGCCAGTAAAGCGGGAGGGCTCGACGAGCAGTACTTC. The chain couples TRBV7-9 to TRBJ2-7; 10 bases map to TRBD2. The germline CDR1 and CDR2 sequences are SEHNR and FQNEAQ (reference sequence). V was pared by 9 bases and J by 5 bases, with 7 bases of the junction left unmatched. There are 13 residues in the CDR3.

This chain joins TRBV7-2 and TRBJ1-5, with a possible D match to TRBD1 (5 bases). Trimming stripped 3 bases from V and 9 bases from J, with 9 bases between. This CDR3 comprises 12 residues. Germline CDR1 SGHTA, CDR2 FQGNSA. The CDR3 sequence: CASSFGGRPQHF. The CDR3 DNA follows: TGTGCCAGCAGCTTCGGGGGTCGGCCCCAGCATTTT. Full variable domain (remainder filled in from reference TRBV7-2 and TRBJ1-5): GAGVSQSPSNKVTEKGKDVELRCDPISGHTALYWYRQSLGQGLEFLIYFQGNSAPDKSGLPSDRFSAERTGGSVSTLTIQRTQQEDSAVYLCASSFGGRPQHFGDGTRLSIL.

This sequence joins TRBV4-2 and TRBJ2-7; weak D call: TRBD2 (5 bases). Looked up from germline, CDR1 is LGHNA and CDR2 is YNFKEQ. V lost 0 bases and J 7 bases, leaving 16 bases between the germline ends. CDR3 size: 15 residues. This CDR3 is CASSQEQGGAGEQYF. The CDR3 DNA follows: TGTGCCAGCAGCCAAGAACAAGGAGGAGCCGGTGAGCAGTACTTC.

The chain combines TRBV5-6 with TRBJ1-3, with D perhaps TRBD1 (6 bases). CDR3 length: 17 residues. Germline values: CDR1 SGHDT, CDR2 YYEEEE. Trimming left V 4 bases short and J 0 bases short, with 17 bases between. DNA for the CDR3: TGTGCCAGCAGCCCATCGACAGGCGGATACTCTGGAAACACCATATATTTT. Translating gives CASSPSTGGYSGNTIYF.

J is TRBJ2-5 and V is TRBV10-3; TRBD2 aligns across 11 bases. The tail of the sequence fits TRBJ2-7 better, so the J call may be wrong. The CDR3 is made up of 14 amino acids. The germline gives CDR1 ENHRY, CDR2 SYGVKD. CDR3 nucleotides: TGTGCCATCAGTGCTACTAGCGGGAGTTACGAGCAGTACTTC. Protein sequence: CAISATSGSYEQYF.

This sequence joins TRBV5-6 and TRBJ2-3; a weak D match, TRBD2 (6 bases). CDR1 is SGHDT, CDR2 YYEEEE, per germline. CDR3 length equals 14 residues. Trimming cost V 1 base and J 5 bases, with 11 bases left between them. This CDR3 is CASSLIEGGDTQYF. In nucleotides, the CDR3 is TGTGCCAGCAGCTTGATAGAGGGAGGAGATACGCAGTATTTT.

The chain combines TRBV18 with TRBJ2-7; D may be TRBD1 (5 bases). V was shortened by 4 bases and J by 7 bases, with 20 bases between the two germline ends. CDR3 length: 15 residues. The germline CDR1 and CDR2 sequences are KGHSH and LQKENI. CDR3 residues: CASSQDTNYESEQYF. The CDR3 nucleotides are TGTGCCAGCTCACAGGACACCAACTACGAGTCAGAGCAGTACTTC.

This rearrangement joins TRBV7-2 to TRBJ2-1, with 7 nucleotides matching TRBD2. The CDR3 is made up of 14 amino acids. Trimming took 1 base from V and 10 from J; bases not matched to a gene: 7. Germline CDR1 SGHTA, CDR2 FQGNSA. The chain's CDR3 is CASSLDLGGGEQFF. CDR3 coding DNA: TGTGCCAGCAGCTTAGACTTAGGCGGGGGAGAGCAGTTCTTC.

The chain is built from TRBV9 and TRBJ2-1; 7 positions agree with TRBD2. Germline values: CDR1 SGDLS, CDR2 YYNGEE. The CDR3 extends over 18 amino acids. Unmatched junction bases numbered 9, after V lost 0 bases and J lost 0 bases. The CDR3 DNA follows: TGTGCCAGCAGCGTAGAAGCCTGGGGCGGGGGCTCCTACAATGAGCAGTTCTTC. Its translation: CASSVEAWGGGSYNEQFF.

The V gene is TRBV10-3, the J gene TRBJ2-1, with TRBD2 identical over 12 bases. The CDR3 has 16 amino acids. V trimming: 6 bases; J trimming: 3 bases; junction bases outside the gene matches: 6. The germline V gene has CDR1 ENHRY and CDR2 SYGVKD. The CDR3 nucleotides read TGTGCCATCAGAACAGGACTAGCGGGAAACTACAATGAGCAGTTCTTC. Translation: CAIRTGLAGNYNEQFF.

This rearrangement joins TRBV9 to TRBJ2-7; a weak D match, TRBD1 (5 bases). CDR3 size: 13 residues. Germline CDR1 SGDLS, CDR2 YYNGEE. V lost 0 bases to trimming and J lost 5 bases, with 9 bases between them. CDR3 sequence: CASSVALGHEQYF. The DNA of the CDR3 is TGTGCCAGCAGCGTAGCTCTGGGGCACGAGCAGTACTTC.

J is TRBJ2-7 and V is TRBV19; 7 bases align to TRBD2. The junction had 10 bases not matched to a gene; V was cut back by 2 bases and J by 6 bases. Germline loops: CDR1 LNHDA, CDR2 SQIVND (reference sequence). The CDR3 loop spans 15 amino acids. The CDR3 DNA reads TGTGCCAGTAGTATATTCGGCGGGAGCTTCGGCGAGCAGTACTTC. Amino acid sequence: CASSIFGGSFGEQYF.

The J gene is TRBJ2-1, the V gene TRBV7-6; 11 nucleotides align to TRBD2. V lost 3 bases and J lost 6; bases outside the gene matches: 10. Germline V CDR1 and CDR2: SGHVS, FNYEAQ. The CDR3 length is 17 residues. The CDR3 DNA follows: TGTGCCAGCAGCTTGGGGACTAGCGGCCTGGGGCGCAATGAGCAGTTCTTC. Amino acid sequence: CASSLGTSGLGRNEQFF.

The rearrangement joins TRBV29-1 to TRBJ2-7, with 7 bases aligning to TRBD2. CDR3 length: 12 amino acids. From germline, CDR1 is SQVTM and CDR2 ANQGSEA. Losses at the gene ends were 4 bases for V and 4 bases for J; bases not matched to a gene: 4. The CDR3 protein is CSVVYGRYEQYF. The CDR3 DNA reads as TGCAGCGTTGTGTACGGGAGGTACGAGCAGTACTTC.

Here the CDR3 reads CASSIGGDFFAGELFF. The CDR3 DNA reads TGTGCCAGTAGTATCGGGGGAGATTTTTTCGCCGGGGAGCTGTTTTTT. The chain is built from TRBV19 and TRBJ2-2; D perhaps matches TRBD2 (6 bases). Germline CDR1 is LNHDA and CDR2 is SQIVND (reference sequence). Trimming cost V 3 bases and J 6 bases, with 17 bases left between them. This CDR3 is built from 16 residues.

The J gene is TRBJ2-1, the V gene TRBV6-5, with a tentative D call TRBD2 (6 bases). V lost 2 bases to trimming and J lost 2 bases, with 10 bases between them. The CDR3 covers 15 residues. In germline, CDR1 is MNHEY, CDR2 SVGAGI. DNA for the CDR3: TGTGCCAGCAGTTACCAAGGCGGGACCTACAATGAGCAGTTCTTC. This encodes CASSYQGGTYNEQFF.

Regarding this clone: A read error may produce the germline difference seen at one junction end. The chain couples TRBV5-5 to TRBJ2-1; tentative D call: TRBD1 (6 bases). There are 14 residues in the CDR3. CDR1 SGHKS and CDR2 YYEKEE come from the germline V gene (reference sequence). DNA of the CDR3: TGTGCCAGCAGCGTTGGGACACCCTATAATGAGCAGTTCTTC. It is translated as CASSVGTPYNEQFF.